This T cell receptor beta chain comes out of a study of cytomegalovirus exposure and HLA in healthy donors. Study summary: For the approximately 360 genotyped donors, more than 80% fell within the Caucasian-associated ancestry cluster. Points from the study as a whole: Roughly even sequencing depth across donors was the assumption behind the presence/absence analyses. The likely explanation for a cluster of highly shared sequence variants was sequencing artifact.

PCR employed 60 Vbeta and 13 Jbeta primers. Assay used: immunoSEQ multiplex PCR; TCRdb lists only in-frame clones, some missing. The table lists about 200,000 clones, approximately 78% of them singletons. This CDR3 has 12 amino acids. Germline loops: CDR1 SEHNR, CDR2 FQNEAQ (reference sequence). A remark on this clone: Its antigen is currently unknown. A read error may produce the germline difference seen at one junction end.

The rearrangement uses TRBV7-9 and TRBJ2-3; 7 nucleotides align to TRBD2. The clonotype originates from a woman in her thirties or forties in good health and CMV-seronegative. The specimen sequenced was PBMCs. In nucleotides, the CDR3 is TGTTCCAGCAGTTCCCTAGCGGAAGGTGCGTATTTT. This gives the protein CSSSSLAEGAYF.